Reported below is one TCR beta chain. The target antigen is unknown. The data were taken from a study of shared clonotypes between healthy human individuals. Overall study context: Per donor, CD8 memory used one plate, CD8 naive used two, CD4 memory used three and CD4 naive used three. Findings of the study overall: Among donors, sharing of clonotypes was expected to be affected by sequencing depth.

The deep-level immunoSEQ assay was used. Original analysis: Because ImmunoSEQ provided only junction sequences with no quality scores, the filtering differed. Using immunoSEQ multiplex PCR, the repertoire was profiled, and TCRdb retains in-frame clones only, with some absent. V and J calls and clone size are as listed in that table; D and trimming were resolved from the DNA. The data contain some 2,000,000 clones, 90% to 95% of them singletons. This CDR3 has 15 residues. Trimming took off 3 bases at V and 0 bases at J, with 12 bases between the two ends. CDR1 KGHSH and CDR2 LQKENI come from the germline V gene.

Sequencing was performed on naive CD4+ T cells sorted from blood. The sample's subset: CD45RA+ positively selected. The receptor's source is a young man in good health. The chain combines TRBV18 with TRBJ2-7; D is perhaps TRBD1 (6 bases). CDR3 DNA sequence: TGTGCCAGCTCACCTCTACAGGGCAACTCCTACGAGCAGTACTTC. Amino acids: CASSPLQGNSYEQYF.